Listed below are T cell receptor beta chains from one sample, sequenced in a study of blood T cells in healthy people across ages. TCRdb called the 5' RACE reads again in MiXCR, with one record for every CDR3 protein. Of hundreds of thousands of distinct CDR3 sequences listed, 25% to 35% are singletons. What was sequenced was blood. These receptors all come from an elderly woman in good health. CDR3s include the opening cysteine and the closing phenylalanine or tryptophan. A D gene is named only where the DNA matches it firmly. Clone size appears in some rows only: once, few, many, or a class for an expanded clone.

d_call	j_call	clone_size	v_call	cdr3_nt	cdr3_aa
-	TRBJ2-2	-	TRBV6-2/TRBV6-3	TGTGCCAGCAGGAGTAGACGCACCGGGGAGCTGTTTTTT	CASRSRRTGELFF
TRBD1	TRBJ2-3	many	TRBV7-2	TGTGCCAGCAGCTTAGTAGGGGACAGGGGGGATACGCAGTATTTT	CASSLVGDRGDTQYF
-	TRBJ2-5	many	TRBV6-2/TRBV6-3	TGTGCCAGCAGTTATGTCGAAGGGCACGTGATTGAGACCCAGTACTTC	CASSYVEGHVIETQYF
TRBD2	TRBJ2-5	-	TRBV20-1	TGCAGTGCTAGCTCGGGACTAGCGGGGGGGCCATACAAGAAGACCCAGTACTTC	CSASSGLAGGPYKKTQYF
-	TRBJ1-2	few	TRBV5-4	TGTGCCAGCAGCTGGGCCAGGGTAAACTATGGCTACACCTTC	CASSWARVNYGYTF
TRBD1	TRBJ2-2	few	TRBV9	TGTGCCAGCAGGGTGGGACAGGGAAACACCGGGGAGCTGTTTTTT	CASRVGQGNTGELFF
-	TRBJ2-7	-	TRBV15	TGTGCCACCAGAGAGGAGGGGAGCTCCTACGAGCAGTACTTC	CATREEGSSYEQYF
-	TRBJ1-6	few	TRBV12-3/TRBV12-4	TGTGCCAGCAGTTTTGGACAGACCCTCTATAATTCACCCCTCCACTTT	CASSFGQTLYNSPLHF
TRBD2	TRBJ2-1	many	TRBV7-2	TGTGCCAGCAGCTCCCCTAGGGGCGGGGGGAGCTCCTACAATGAGCAGTTCTTC	CASSSPRGGGSSYNEQFF
-	TRBJ1-6	-	TRBV6-1	TGTGCCAGCCCCGGGGGTAATAATTCACCCCTCCACTTT	CASPGGNNSPLHF
-	TRBJ1-5	-	TRBV2	TGTGCCAGCCGGGGGGAGGGGGAACAGCCCCAGCATTTT	CASRGEGEQPQHF
-	TRBJ2-6	many	TRBV7-2	TGTGCCACGGGGGTTCATCTAATCTCTGGGGCCAACGTCCTGACTTTC	CATGVHLISGANVLTF
TRBD1	TRBJ2-5	-	TRBV7-8	TGTGCCAGCAGCTTAGCGCCGGGACAGGGAGAGACCCAGTACTTC	CASSLAPGQGETQYF
-	TRBJ2-7	-	TRBV11-2	TGTGCCAGCAGTGATAATCCGGGGTACGAGCAGTACTTC	CASSDNPGYEQYF
TRBD1	TRBJ1-6	few	TRBV5-4	TGTGCCAGCAGGACGGGACAGGGGAGTTCACCCCTCCACTTT	CASRTGQGSSPLHF
-	TRBJ2-2	few	TRBV18	TGTGCCAGCTCACCACCGGGGGGATCGAACACCGGGGAGCTGTTTTTT	CASSPPGGSNTGELFF
-	TRBJ2-5	many	TRBV6-2/TRBV6-3	TGTGCCAGCAGCCCGGTAACCCGACTAGAGACCCAGTACTTC	CASSPVTRLETQYF
TRBD1	TRBJ2-3	many	TRBV2	TGTGCCAGCAGCCCCCCACCGGACAGGGGGGCAGATACGCAGTATTTT	CASSPPPDRGADTQYF
-	TRBJ2-2	-	TRBV12-3/TRBV12-4	TGTGCCAGCACCAGGACTGCAACGGCCGGGGAGCTGTTTTTT	CASTRTATAGELFF
-	TRBJ2-7	-	TRBV20-1	TGCAGTGCTAGAGGAGGGCCAAGGGGCTACGAGCAGTACTTC	CSARGGPRGYEQYF
-	TRBJ1-1	-	TRBV2	TGTGCCAGCAGTGAGCGGGGGGACACTGAAGCTTTCTTT	CASSERGDTEAFF
TRBD2	TRBJ2-3	-	TRBV20-1	TGCAGTGCTTCTAGCGGGGGCCGGGGAGATACGCAGTATTTT	CSASSGGRGDTQYF
-	TRBJ2-1	many	TRBV7-8	TGTGCCAGCAGCTCCAGCGGGCTCTACAATGAGCAGTTCTTC	CASSSSGLYNEQFF
-	TRBJ2-3	-	TRBV7-2	TGTGCCAGCAGCTTAGATCGGACCCACACAGATACGCAGTATTTT	CASSLDRTHTDTQYF